The T cell receptor beta chain described here comes from a study of T cell responses to AZD1222 COVID-19 vaccine (dated by TCRdb to the early 2020s). For context, the study as a whole: AZD1222 recipients with second doses at about 4 weeks or about 12 weeks were pooled, because spike-specific TCR depth and breadth did not differ between schedules. TCR sequencing was performed for some 250 trial participants, of whom about 210 were given two doses of AZD1222 and some 26 were given two doses of MenACWY control vaccine. Trial participants were enrolled into age subgroups of 18-55, 56-69 and 70-plus years, which contained approximately 150, 30 and 60 TCR-sequenced participants, respectively.

Spanning cysteine to phenylalanine, the CDR3 consists of 14 amino acids. The only DNA kept is the CDR3, 42 bases in frame from the first base. Relative to germline, V is 3 bases shorter and J is 0 bases shorter, with 10 bases between their ends. CDR1 and CDR2 are read off the germline V gene (reference sequence) as GTSNPN and SVGIG. The CDR3 regions of human TCRbeta chains were analyzed by immunosequencing. As for the original processing: Repertoire TCRs were checked for matches against a reference library of SARS-CoV-2-specific TCRs that had been generated using the MIRA antigen-specificity platform. Breadth was defined as the fraction of unique TCRs that were SARS-CoV-2-associated. Depth was defined as the fraction of total T cells that were SARS-CoV-2-associated. Using the MIRA data, each spike-specific TCR was mapped to the spike region that the TCR reacts to and placed in a CD4 or CD8 class. Log10-transformed breadth and depth values were compared by one-way ANOVA with Sidak's multiple comparisons tests. Not all clones reach the TCRdb copy of this immuneACCESS table, which keeps in-frame sequences only. Checked studies attribute under half of the gap to unresolved V genes and leave the rest unexplained. Clonal size and the V and J genes are those of that table, whereas D and trimming came from the DNA. For this sample the table gives more than 150,000 clones, of which 85% to 90% were detected only once. Under 6.5% of the sample is in the top ten clones.

The research as a whole found: Reportedly, close to half of the unique spike-specific TCRs recognized epitopes lying outside the regions that are mutated in the B.1.351 and B.1.1.7 variants. A significant rise in spike-specific TCR breadth and depth was observed after two AZD1222 doses relative to day 0 and relative to MenACWY recipients. Participants were mostly white British and included more females than males, and it was suggested by the authors that clonal diversity may have been underestimated. The vaccine-associated CD4 TCRs covered the entire spike protein, and the dominant responses fell in regions 160-218 and 743-854. Conclusions about previously exposed vaccinees were limited because only six AZD1222 recipients were SARS-CoV-2 seropositive at baseline. In the small 56-69-year group, the increase in depth fell short of significance, most likely because of low power. Because no day 14 peak-response samples were available, the repertoires could be characterized only after the peak T cell response.

Regarding this clone: Its antigen is currently not known. No base qualities exist here, and no much larger clone lies one base off it.

The time point label of this sample denotes: baseline before first vaccination. Vaccinee samples were obtained from the UK trials COV001 and COV002, which included a single-blind randomized controlled phase 2/3 trial of AZD1222 (ChAdOx1 nCoV-19) in healthy adults. For TCRbeta chain sequencing, PBMC samples were collected from trial participants at day 0 and at day 28 after the second dose. The sequence joins TRBV30 to TRBJ2-3; the D segment could be TRBD2, given 6 matching bases. The clonotype comes from an adult in good health. The specimen comprised peripheral blood, sampled on day 0 of AZD1222 vaccination. The nucleotides are TGTGCCTGGAGACTAGCACCTAGCACAGATACGCAGTATTTT. Its protein reads: CAWRLAPSTDTQYF.